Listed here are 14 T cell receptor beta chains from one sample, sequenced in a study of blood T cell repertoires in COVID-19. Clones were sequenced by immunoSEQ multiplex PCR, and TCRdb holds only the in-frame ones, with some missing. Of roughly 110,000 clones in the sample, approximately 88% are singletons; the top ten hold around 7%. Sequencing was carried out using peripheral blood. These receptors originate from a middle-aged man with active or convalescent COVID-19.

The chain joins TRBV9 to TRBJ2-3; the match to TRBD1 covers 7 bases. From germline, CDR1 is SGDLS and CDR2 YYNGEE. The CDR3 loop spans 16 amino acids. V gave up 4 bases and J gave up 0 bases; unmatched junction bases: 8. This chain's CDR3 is CASSTSRDRSTDTQYF. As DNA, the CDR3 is TGTGCCAGCAGCACCAGCCGGGACAGAAGCACAGATACGCAGTATTTT.

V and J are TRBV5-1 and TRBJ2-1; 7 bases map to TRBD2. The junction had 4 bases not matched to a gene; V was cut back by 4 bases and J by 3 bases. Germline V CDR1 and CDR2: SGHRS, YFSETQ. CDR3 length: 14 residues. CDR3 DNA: TGCGCCAGCAGCCATCTAGCGGTCTACAATGAGCAGTTCTTC. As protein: CASSHLAVYNEQFF.

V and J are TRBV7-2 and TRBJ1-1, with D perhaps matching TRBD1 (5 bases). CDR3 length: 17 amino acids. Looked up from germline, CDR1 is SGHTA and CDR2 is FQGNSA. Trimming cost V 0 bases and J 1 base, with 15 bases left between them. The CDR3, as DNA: TGTGCCAGCAGCTTAGCGGCAGGGTCTTTAAGGAACACTGAAGCTTTCTTT. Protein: CASSLAAGSLRNTEAFF.

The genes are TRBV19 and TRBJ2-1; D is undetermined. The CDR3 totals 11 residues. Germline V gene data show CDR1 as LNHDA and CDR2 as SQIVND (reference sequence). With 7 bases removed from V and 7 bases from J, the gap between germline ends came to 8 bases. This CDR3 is CASKRQNEQFF. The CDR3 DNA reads TGTGCCAGTAAGCGTCAGAATGAGCAGTTCTTC.

The CDR3 nucleotides read TGTGCCAGCAGTCCCGCGGTAGCGGAAGAGACCCAGTACTTC. It is translated as CASSPAVAEETQYF. The chain uses TRBV2 and TRBJ2-5; D possibly corresponds to TRBD2 (6 bases). CDR3 size: 14 residues. Between the trimmed V and J ends, which lost 5 bases and 3 bases, there was a span of 13 bases. Germline CDR1 reads SNHLY; CDR2 reads FYNNEI.

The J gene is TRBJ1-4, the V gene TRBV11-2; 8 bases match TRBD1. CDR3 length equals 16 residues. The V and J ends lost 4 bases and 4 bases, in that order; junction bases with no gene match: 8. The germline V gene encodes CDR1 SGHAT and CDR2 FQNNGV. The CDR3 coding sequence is TGTGCCAGCAGCTCCTTCGTACAGGGGGTTAATGAAAAACTGTTTTTT. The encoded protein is CASSSFVQGVNEKLFF.

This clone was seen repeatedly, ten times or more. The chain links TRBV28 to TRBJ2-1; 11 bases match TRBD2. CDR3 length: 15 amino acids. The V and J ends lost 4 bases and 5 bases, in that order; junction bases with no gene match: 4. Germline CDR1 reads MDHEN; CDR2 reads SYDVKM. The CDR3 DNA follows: TGTGCCAGCAGTTCCACTAGCGGGAGCCACAATGAGCAGTTCTTC. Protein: CASSSTSGSHNEQFF.

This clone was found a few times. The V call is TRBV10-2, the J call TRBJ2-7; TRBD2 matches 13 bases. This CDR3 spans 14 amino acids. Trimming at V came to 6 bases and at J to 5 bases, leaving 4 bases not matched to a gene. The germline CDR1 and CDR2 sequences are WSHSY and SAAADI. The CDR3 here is CASRLAGGLNEQYF. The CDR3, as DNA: TGCGCCAGCAGACTAGCGGGAGGGCTCAACGAGCAGTACTTC.

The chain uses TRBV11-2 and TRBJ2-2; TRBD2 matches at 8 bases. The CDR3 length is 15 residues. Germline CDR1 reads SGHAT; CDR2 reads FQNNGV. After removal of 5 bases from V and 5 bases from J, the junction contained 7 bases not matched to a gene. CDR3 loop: CASSLRGGVTGELFF. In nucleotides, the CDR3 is TGTGCCAGCAGCCTACGGGGGGGAGTAACCGGGGAGCTGTTTTTT.

Written as DNA, the CDR3 is TGTGCCAGCAGCCAAGGACTAGCCGCCTACGAGCAGTACTTC. It encodes CASSQGLAAYEQYF. The chain links TRBV3-1 (or the pseudogene TRBV3-2) to TRBJ2-7; TRBD2 agrees at 7 bases. Trimming at V came to 1 base and at J to 2 bases, leaving 2 bases not matched to a gene. CDR1 LGHDT and CDR2 YNNKEL come from the germline V gene (reference sequence). CDR3 size: 14 residues.

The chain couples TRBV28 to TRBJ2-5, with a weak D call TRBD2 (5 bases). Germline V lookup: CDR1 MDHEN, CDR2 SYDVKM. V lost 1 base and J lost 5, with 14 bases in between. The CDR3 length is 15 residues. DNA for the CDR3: TGTGCCAGCAGTTTATCCGGCGGACCGGGGGAGACCCAGTACTTC. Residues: CASSLSGGPGETQYF.

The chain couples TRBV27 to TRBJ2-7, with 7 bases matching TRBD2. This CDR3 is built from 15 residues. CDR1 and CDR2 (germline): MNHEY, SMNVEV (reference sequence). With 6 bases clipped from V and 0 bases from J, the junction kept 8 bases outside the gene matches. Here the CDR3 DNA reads TGTGCCAGCAGGTTGGGAGGGACTCTCTCCTACGAGCAGTACTTC. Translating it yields CASRLGGTLSYEQYF.

The CDR3 DNA reads TGTGCCAGCAGCCAAGGGGCATACGAGCAGTACTTC. It specifies CASSQGAYEQYF. This rearrangement joins TRBV4-2 to TRBJ2-7; D gene uncertain. Germline CDR1 LGHNA, CDR2 YNFKEQ. CDR3 length: 12 amino acids. Trimming took off 1 base at V and 4 bases at J, with 5 bases between the two ends.

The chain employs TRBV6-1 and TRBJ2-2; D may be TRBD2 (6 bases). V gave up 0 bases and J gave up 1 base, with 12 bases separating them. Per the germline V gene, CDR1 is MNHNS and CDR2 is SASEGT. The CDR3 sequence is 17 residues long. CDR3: CASSEALGEVNTGELFF. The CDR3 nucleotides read TGTGCCAGCAGTGAAGCCCTCGGGGAGGTGAACACCGGGGAGCTGTTTTTT.